This TCR beta chain was recovered during a study of blood T cell repertoires in COVID-19. About the research overall: Samples of COVID-19 (acute and convalescent) were obtained from the United States, Italy and Spain. T cells, B-cell-depleted T cells, or PBMCs supplied cDNA or gDNA.

This clone was recorded a few times. The CDR3 extends over 15 amino acids. Germline V gives CDR1 SGHRS, CDR2 YFSETQ. The V gene lost 4 bases and the J gene lost 1 base, with 9 bases spanning the gap. Authors' analysis steps: Reference gene primer amplification gave estimated nucleated cell counts. Sequencing was performed with immunoSEQ multiplex PCR; in TCRdb, only in-frame clones are kept and a portion is missing. The V and J calls and clone size are taken from that table; D and trimming were inferred from the DNA. This table holds approximately 61,000 clones, about 85% found once. The chain is built from TRBV5-1 and TRBJ2-6; D call uncertain. The clonotype originates from a man aged 65 to 85 with acute or convalescent COVID-19. The sample was peripheral blood. The DNA of the CDR3 is TGCGCCAGCAGCCCTGGCGGTTCTGGGGCCAACGTCCTGACTTTC. It specifies CASSPGGSGANVLTF.